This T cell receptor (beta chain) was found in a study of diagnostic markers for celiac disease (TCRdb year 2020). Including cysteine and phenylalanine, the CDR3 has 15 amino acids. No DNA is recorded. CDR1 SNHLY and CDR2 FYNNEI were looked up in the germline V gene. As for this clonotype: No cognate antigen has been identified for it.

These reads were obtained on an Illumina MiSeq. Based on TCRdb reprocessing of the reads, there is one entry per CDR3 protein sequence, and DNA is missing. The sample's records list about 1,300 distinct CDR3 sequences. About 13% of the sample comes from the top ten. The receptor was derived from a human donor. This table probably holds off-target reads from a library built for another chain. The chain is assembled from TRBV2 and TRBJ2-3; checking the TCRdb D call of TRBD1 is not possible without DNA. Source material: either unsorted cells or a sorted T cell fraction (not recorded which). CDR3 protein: CASTVASGGSDTQYF.